This TCR beta chain was recovered during a study of blood T cell repertoires in COVID-19. Background on the study: There were acute and convalescent COVID-19 samples, and they came from the United States, Italy and Spain. T cells, B-cell-depleted T cells, or PBMCs provided the cDNA or gDNA that served as material.

V lost 3 bases and J lost 4; bases outside the gene matches: 6. Germline-derived CDR1 and CDR2 are SQVTM and ANQGSEA. The CDR3 consists of 13 residues. Per the original methods: Counts of nucleated cells, estimated from reference gene primer amplification, were obtained. Generated by immunoSEQ multiplex PCR, the TCRdb table keeps only in-frame clones and is missing some. V, J and clone size are those of that table, while D and trimming were read from the DNA. The sample lists tens of thousands of clones, 80% to 90% occurring once. The origin of this receptor is a man aged 45 to 65 with acute or convalescent COVID-19. The sample was peripheral blood. V is TRBV29-1 and J is TRBJ2-7, with TRBD1 identical over 7 bases. DNA of the CDR3: TGCAGCGTTGACGCCAGGGGGAATTACGAGCAGTACTTC. Protein: CSVDARGNYEQYF.